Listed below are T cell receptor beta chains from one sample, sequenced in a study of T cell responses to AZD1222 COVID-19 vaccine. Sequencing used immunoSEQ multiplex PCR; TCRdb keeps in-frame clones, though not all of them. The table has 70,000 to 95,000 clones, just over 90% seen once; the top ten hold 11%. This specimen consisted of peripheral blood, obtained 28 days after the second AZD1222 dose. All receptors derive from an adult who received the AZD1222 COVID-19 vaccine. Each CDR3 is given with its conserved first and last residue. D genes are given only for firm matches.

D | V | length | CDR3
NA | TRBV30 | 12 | CAWSAPPGGYTF
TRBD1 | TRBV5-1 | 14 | CASSPGQGAHEQYF
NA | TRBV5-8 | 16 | CASSFWGNSGANVLTF
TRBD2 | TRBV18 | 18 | CASSGLAEKYLLIETQYF
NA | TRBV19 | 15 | CASSIALVSSYEQYF
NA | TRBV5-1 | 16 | CASSLSLVGTNEKLFF
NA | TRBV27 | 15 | CASSLYRKGGGGAFF
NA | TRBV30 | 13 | CAWSVLPYTEAFF
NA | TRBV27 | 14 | CASSPRVMNTEAFF
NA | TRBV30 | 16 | CAWSDKYVRVYNEQFF
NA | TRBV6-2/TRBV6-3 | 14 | CASSYLKVGEKLFF
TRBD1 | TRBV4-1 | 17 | CASSQVVRGPKGNTIYF
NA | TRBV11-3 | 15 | CASSLGKTATYEQYF
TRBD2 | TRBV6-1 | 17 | CASSVSPGLAVTDTQYF
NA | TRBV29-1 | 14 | CSGGDRQTYTEAFF
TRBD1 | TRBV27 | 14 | CASKPTGDHRGYTF
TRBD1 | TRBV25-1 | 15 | CASSGTGVRVYGYTF
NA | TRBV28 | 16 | CASSLHRSSYNSPLHF
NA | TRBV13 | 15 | CASSKQPGARGEQYF
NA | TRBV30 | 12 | CAWTSGGDGYTF
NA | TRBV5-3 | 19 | CARSLASWRGLESTDTQYF
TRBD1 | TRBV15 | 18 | CATSRRQGLPYSNQPQHF
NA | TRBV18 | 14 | CASSSGFSGNTIYF
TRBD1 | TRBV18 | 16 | CASSPNPGGGEKTQYF
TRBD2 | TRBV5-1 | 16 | CASSFRLAGRTGELFF
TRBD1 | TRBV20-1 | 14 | CSASRQGFSYEQYF
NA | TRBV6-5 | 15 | CASSYDLTGFPLAFF
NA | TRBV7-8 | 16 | CASSSRRATFQETQYF
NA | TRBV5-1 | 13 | CASSIGENTEAFF
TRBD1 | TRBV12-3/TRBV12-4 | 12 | CASSPTGVEQYF
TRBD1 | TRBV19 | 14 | CASSTTGGNSPLHF
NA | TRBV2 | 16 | CASVGGVPSGANVLTF
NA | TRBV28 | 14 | CASTARPSILAQHF
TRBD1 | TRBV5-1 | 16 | CASSLGQVPNTGELFF
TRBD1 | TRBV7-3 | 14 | CASSSGQGHNEQFF
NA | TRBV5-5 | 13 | CASRITGFDGYTF
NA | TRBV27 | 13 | CASRDPFSAEQYF
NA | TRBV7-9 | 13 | CASSFWERGGYTF
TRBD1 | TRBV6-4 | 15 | CASRTTEGAGSPLHF
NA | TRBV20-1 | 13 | CSASGGMVSPLHF
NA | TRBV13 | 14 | CASRRGPKTYEQYF
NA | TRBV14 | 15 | CASSRVSGATGELFF
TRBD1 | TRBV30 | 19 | CAWSVGRDRGSNSNQPQHF
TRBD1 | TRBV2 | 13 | CAKRTGWTGELFF
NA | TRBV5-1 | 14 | CASSSGQIQETQYF
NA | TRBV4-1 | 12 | CASSQGNYGYTF
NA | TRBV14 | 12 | CASSQERTEAFF
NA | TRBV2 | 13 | CASSGRLKETQYF
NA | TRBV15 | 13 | CATSRKGAYEQYF
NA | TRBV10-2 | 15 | CASSEWTPSNQPQHF
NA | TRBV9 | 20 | CASSVQPLATWGVNTGELFF
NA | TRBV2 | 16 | CASSEILARGDQPQHF
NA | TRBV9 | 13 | CASSATGNTEAFF